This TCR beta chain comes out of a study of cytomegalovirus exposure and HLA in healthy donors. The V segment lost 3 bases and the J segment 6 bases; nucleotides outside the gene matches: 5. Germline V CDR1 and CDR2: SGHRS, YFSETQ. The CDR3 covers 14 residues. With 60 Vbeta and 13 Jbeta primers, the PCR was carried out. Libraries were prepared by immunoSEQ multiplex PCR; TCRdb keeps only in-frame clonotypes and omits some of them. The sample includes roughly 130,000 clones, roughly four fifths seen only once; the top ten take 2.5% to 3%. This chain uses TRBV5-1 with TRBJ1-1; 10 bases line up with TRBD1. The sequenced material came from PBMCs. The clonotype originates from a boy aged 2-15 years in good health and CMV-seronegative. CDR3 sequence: CASSSGQGYAEAFF. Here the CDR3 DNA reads TGCGCCAGCAGCTCGGGACAGGGGTACGCTGAAGCTTTCTTT.